This is a list of T cell receptor beta chains from one sample in a study of control samples from healthy donors and cancer patients. TCRdb's copy holds only in-frame clones and misses some; the assay was immunoSEQ multiplex PCR. In the table there are 120,000 or so clones, more than 75% of which are singletons. Sequencing was done on a sample of blood. The receptors come from a man in his 60s in good health. CDR3s include the opening cysteine and the closing phenylalanine or tryptophan.

V gene: TRBV5-5; J gene: TRBJ1-1; CDR3 protein: CASSLTYGRVGTEAFF
V gene: TRBV10-3; J gene: TRBJ1-4; CDR3 protein: CAIRGTGNEKLFF
V gene: TRBV12-3/TRBV12-4; J gene: TRBJ1-5; CDR3 protein: CASSRDSHQPQHF
V gene: TRBV7-9; J gene: TRBJ2-2; CDR3 protein: CASSPPGQNTGELFF
V gene: TRBV7-3; J gene: TRBJ1-1; CDR3 protein: CASSFGSGGNTEAFF
V gene: TRBV28; J gene: TRBJ1-5; CDR3 protein: CASSSGDRQAQPQHF
V gene: TRBV5-1; J gene: TRBJ1-4; CDR3 protein: CASSLAGSSATNEKLFF
V gene: TRBV5-6; J gene: TRBJ2-2; CDR3 protein: CASSFTTPGELFF
V gene: TRBV28; J gene: TRBJ1-4; CDR3 protein: CASQIATNEKLFF
V gene: TRBV28; J gene: TRBJ2-6; CDR3 protein: CASTRGVSGANVLTF
V gene: TRBV7-8; J gene: TRBJ2-7; CDR3 protein: CASSLGGRGGEQYF
V gene: TRBV11-2; J gene: TRBJ2-2; CDR3 protein: CASSRQYTGELFF
V gene: TRBV29-1; J gene: TRBJ2-7; CDR3 protein: CSTGAGQGYEQYF
V gene: TRBV3-1/TRBV3-2; J gene: TRBJ2-1; CDR3 protein: CASSPGPGALSYNEQFF
V gene: TRBV6-5; J gene: TRBJ1-2; CDR3 protein: CASRTGGLGYTF
V gene: TRBV6-5; J gene: TRBJ2-3; CDR3 protein: CASSEGLGSTDTQYF
V gene: TRBV12-3/TRBV12-4; J gene: TRBJ1-2; CDR3 protein: CASSGGHSYTF
V gene: TRBV9; J gene: TRBJ1-4; CDR3 protein: CASSVATGGTNEKLFF
V gene: TRBV7-2; J gene: TRBJ1-4; CDR3 protein: CASSQNPQGNKLFF
V gene: TRBV3-1/TRBV3-2; J gene: TRBJ1-1; CDR3 protein: CASSPGRSLNTEAFF
V gene: TRBV7-2; J gene: TRBJ1-2; CDR3 protein: CASSLWSNYGYTF
V gene: TRBV29-1; J gene: TRBJ2-3; CDR3 protein: CSVDKAGGRGGYTDTQYF
V gene: TRBV6-5; J gene: TRBJ1-1; CDR3 protein: CASSYTRGQRGAFF
V gene: TRBV28; J gene: TRBJ2-1; CDR3 protein: CASSLHYNEQFF
V gene: TRBV5-1; J gene: TRBJ2-3; CDR3 protein: CASSRDLGRDLNTDTQYF
V gene: TRBV28; J gene: TRBJ1-3; CDR3 protein: CASSRAGVGGNTIYF
V gene: TRBV18; J gene: TRBJ2-2; CDR3 protein: CASSPPMGQGFNTGELFF
V gene: TRBV6-5; J gene: TRBJ1-1; CDR3 protein: CASRDSGFSNTEAFF
V gene: TRBV24-1; J gene: TRBJ1-3; CDR3 protein: CATSDDRAGNTIYF